The source of this TCR beta chain is a study of T cell repertoires in cytomegalovirus infection. This clonotype has a handful of counts. Its antigen is unidentified. TCRdb passed the reads through MiXCR, listing each CDR3 protein once. The sample consists of approximately 120,000 distinct CDR3 sequences, around 29% of them appearing once. The CDR3 has 13 residues. The V end was cut by 2 bases, the J end by 3 bases, with 8 bases between. The germline V gene encodes CDR1 MNHEY and CDR2 SMNVEV (reference sequence). The TCR sequence derives from a human donor in good health (CMV status not recorded). Some clones in this sample may be carry-over from other donors' samples. The sample was CD8+ T cells from cultured PBMCs, taken from culture after CMV antigen stimulation. This rearrangement joins TRBV27 to TRBJ2-7, with D unresolved. The CDR3 spells CASSLGQHYEQYF. The CDR3 DNA reads TGTGCCAGCAGTTTAGGGCAGCACTACGAGCAGTACTTC.